Below are 26 T cell receptor beta chains sequenced from a single sample in a study of post-analysis software for immune sequencing data (dated by TCRdb to between 2014 and 2017). The investigation overall reported the following: Several TRBV segments, including TRBV5-6, TRBV5-1 and TRBV20-1, were significantly more frequent in patients than controls.

The method behind the library was PCR. The sequencing machine was an Illumina HiSeq 2500. To reduce PCR and sequencing biases, unique molecular identifiers were built into the TCR beta cDNA libraries. In TCRdb, the public reads were trimmed at Q25 with fastp and aligned with MiXCR, with productive beta chains retained. Entries that share a CDR3 protein sequence are merged under the most common genes and DNA. This sample comprises hundreds of thousands of distinct CDR3 sequences, 45% of them detected only once. In total, the top ten clones hold over 10% of the sample. These TCRs' antigens remain unknown. Sequencing was done on a sample of blood. These receptors were obtained from a girl aged 5-17 years with multiple sclerosis.

The chain couples TRBV7-2 to TRBJ2-5; 7 nucleotides line up with TRBD1. The CDR3 runs 11 residues. Per the germline V gene, CDR1 is SGHTA and CDR2 is FQGNSA. V lost 4 bases and J lost 11; bases outside the gene matches: 4. DNA for the CDR3: TGTGCCAGCAGCTCGGGACAGAGGCAGTACTTC. Protein product: CASSSGQRQYF.

This clonotype showed up just once. The rearrangement uses TRBV4-1 and TRBJ1-1; 8 bases are a match to TRBD1. The CDR3 totals 18 residues. Germline V CDR1 and CDR2: MGHRA, YSYEKL. V lost 4 bases and J lost 5; bases outside the gene matches: 18. DNA for the CDR3: TGCGCCAGCAGCCCGGCCCCGGTCCAGGGGGCATTCGGGACTGAAGCTTTCTTT. Translating it yields CASSPAPVQGAFGTEAFF.

The chain links TRBV7-9 to TRBJ2-1, with D possibly TRBD1 on 6 matching bases. The CDR3 runs to 15 residues. The ends were cut back, 5 bases at V and 0 bases at J, with 11 bases in the middle. Per germline, CDR1 SEHNR and CDR2 FQNEAQ (reference sequence). CDR3 sequence (DNA): TGTGCCAGCAGCCGCACAGGGTACTCCTACAATGAGCAGTTCTTC. Translating it yields CASSRTGYSYNEQFF.

J is TRBJ1-2 and V is TRBV20-1, with D possibly being TRBD1 (6 bases). Trimming removed 7 bases from V and 4 bases from J, with 16 bases in between. The germline V gene encodes CDR1 DFQATT and CDR2 SNEGSKA (reference sequence). The CDR3 length is 13 residues. In DNA form, the CDR3 reads TGCAGTGGTGAGAACAGGGAGGCCTATGGCTACACCTTC. The encoded protein is CSGENREAYGYTF.

The gene calls are TRBV29-1 and TRBJ2-1, with a possible D match to TRBD1 (5 bases). Trimming took 7 bases from V and 2 from J, leaving 12 bases between them. CDR3 length: 13 amino acids. The germline V gene has CDR1 SQVTM and CDR2 ANQGSEA. CDR3 nucleotides: TGCAGCGGAGAGGAAGGGGCCTACAATGAGCAGTTCTTC. Translation: CSGEEGAYNEQFF.

This clonotype was counted between two and nine times. The genes are TRBV20-1 and TRBJ2-3; D gene uncertain. There are 15 residues in the CDR3. Per the germline V gene, CDR1 is DFQATT and CDR2 is SNEGSKA (reference sequence). V lost 6 bases and J 2 bases, leaving 18 bases between the germline ends. CDR3 residues: CSAPNRGAVTDTQYF. As DNA, the CDR3 is TGCAGTGCCCCTAATCGCGGTGCGGTCACAGATACGCAGTATTTT.

This clonotype was seen only a few times. The chain links TRBV29-1 to TRBJ2-3, with TRBD2 matching 7 bases. The germline V gene encodes CDR1 SQVTM and CDR2 ANQGSEA. The V gene end was trimmed by 7 bases and the J gene end by 4 bases; junction bases not matched to a gene: 8. This CDR3 contains 13 residues. Here the CDR3 reads CSAGRRDPDTQYF. Here the CDR3 DNA reads TGCAGCGCCGGGAGGCGGGACCCAGATACGCAGTATTTT.

About this clonotype itself: The CDR3 carries no conserved terminal phenylalanine or tryptophan, so it likely arises from a read error. V usage is TRBV3-1 and J usage is TRBJ2-1, with D possibly being TRBD1 or TRBD2 (6 bases each). CDR1 is LGHDT and CDR2 is YNNKEL in the germline V gene (reference sequence). V was clipped by 3 bases and J by 5 bases, with 17 bases between them. CDR3 length: 16 residues. The CDR3 nucleotides read TGTGCCAGCAGCCACTGGAGGGGGGCGAGGGACAATGAGCAGTTCTTA. Protein: CASSHWRGARDNEQFL.

This clonotype has just a few counts. V and J are TRBV28 and TRBJ2-7, with D unresolved. Trimming stripped 5 bases from V and 0 bases from J, with 11 bases between. Per the germline V gene, CDR1 is MDHEN and CDR2 is SYDVKM. This CDR3 contains 14 residues. The CDR3 spells CASSAPPDSYEQYF. The CDR3, as DNA: TGTGCCAGCAGTGCCCCTCCGGACTCCTACGAGCAGTACTTC.

The chain carries TRBV28 and TRBJ2-6, with 7 bases fitting TRBD1. V lost 5 bases to trimming and J lost 0 bases; unmatched junction nucleotides: 7. From germline, CDR1 is MDHEN and CDR2 SYDVKM. This CDR3 spans 17 amino acids. CDR3 loop: CASSTPGQPSGANVLTF. CDR3 nucleotide sequence: TGTGCCAGCAGTACACCGGGACAGCCCTCTGGGGCCAACGTCCTGACTTTC.

The rearrangement uses TRBV7-2 and TRBJ1-2; D uncertain. The V end was cut by 0 bases, the J end by 8 bases, with 7 bases between. Germline CDR1 SGHTA, CDR2 FQGNSA. The CDR3 loop spans 12 amino acids. The CDR3 reads CASSLAGRGYTF. The CDR3 DNA is TGTGCCAGCAGCTTAGCTGGGCGAGGCTACACCTTC.

The rearrangement joins TRBV29-1 to TRBJ2-3; 9 bases line up with TRBD2. The CDR3 extends over 12 amino acids. Per the germline V gene, CDR1 is SQVTM and CDR2 is ANQGSEA. V dropped 6 bases and J dropped 5; count of bases not matched to a gene: 3. CDR3 protein: CSVAGGGDTQYF. The DNA for the CDR3 is TGCAGCGTAGCGGGAGGAGGAGATACGCAGTATTTT.

V and J are TRBV9 and TRBJ2-1, with 9 nucleotides matching TRBD1. Germline CDR1 SGDLS, CDR2 YYNGEE. V was clipped by 4 bases and J by 8 bases; unmatched bases: 7. CDR3 length: 14 residues. The CDR3 DNA reads as TGTGCCAGCAGCCCGGGACAGGGAGGCTATGAGCAGTTCTTC. Protein product: CASSPGQGGYEQFF.

The chain has TRBV20-1 and TRBJ2-1, with 8 nucleotides matching TRBD2. V lost 8 bases to trimming and J lost 6 bases; unmatched junction nucleotides: 6. CDR3 length: 12 residues. Germline-derived CDR1 and CDR2 are DFQATT and SNEGSKA (reference sequence). The DNA for the CDR3 is TGCAGTAAGCGCGCGGGGGGCAATGAGCAGTTCTTC. Encoded protein: CSKRAGGNEQFF.

This clonotype occurred many times. J is TRBJ2-7 and V is TRBV7-9; D not resolved. The length of the CDR3 is 12 residues. CDR1 and CDR2 (germline): SEHNR, FQNEAQ (reference sequence). Trimming left V 2 bases short and J 3 bases short, with 5 bases between. The DNA of the CDR3 is TGTGCCAGCAGCTTATGGGGCTACGAGCAGTACTTC. Amino acid sequence: CASSLWGYEQYF.

The rearrangement joins TRBV6-6 to TRBJ2-2; no clear D gene. The CDR3 covers 11 residues. Germline loops: CDR1 MNHNY, CDR2 SVGAGI (reference sequence). The V end was cut by 6 bases, the J end by 6 bases, with 5 bases between. The CDR3 DNA reads TGTGCCAGCAGCCCCTCCGGGGAGCTGTTTTTT. It is translated as CASSPSGELFF.

This clonotype has a single count. V usage is TRBV10-3 and J usage is TRBJ2-6, with 8 nucleotides matching TRBD2. Germline trimming cut 7 bases from V and 3 bases from J; bases unmatched to any gene: 14. The length of the CDR3 is 18 residues. The V gene's germline CDR1 is ENHRY and CDR2 SYGVKD. The CDR3 spells CAITAGTRGRSGANVLTF. CDR3 nucleotide sequence: TGTGCCATCACGGCGGGGACTAGGGGGAGGAGTGGGGCCAACGTCCTGACTTTC.

The chain recombines TRBV21-1 with TRBJ2-4; the D call in the table, TRBD1, was not verified against the DNA. TRBV21-1 is a pseudogene locus. This CDR3 region has 15 residues. Here the CDR3 reads CASSHRELAKNIQYF. The CDR3 DNA sequence: TGTGCCAGCAGCCACAGGGAACTAGCCAAAAACATTCAGTACTTC.

V gene TRBV7-2 combines with J gene TRBJ1-2, with D uncertain. CDR1 and CDR2 (germline): SGHTA, FQGNSA. Trimming cost V 1 base and J 4 bases, with 13 bases left between them. This CDR3 is built from 15 residues. The CDR3 bases are TGTGCCAGCAGCTTAGTTAGGCAGCGCGCCTATGGCTACACCTTC. It is translated as CASSLVRQRAYGYTF.

This clonotype appeared a few times. This chain joins TRBV20-1 and TRBJ2-5, with 9 bases lining up with TRBD1. V lost 3 bases and J lost 1; bases outside the gene matches: 9. Germline V gene sequence: CDR1 DFQATT, CDR2 SNEGSKA (reference sequence). The CDR3 is 16 amino acids. DNA of the CDR3: TGCAGTGCTAGGGGCCTAGCGACAGGGGGCCAAGAGACCCAGTACTTC. Translation gives CSARGLATGGQETQYF.

This sequence joins TRBV9 and TRBJ2-3; D gene uncertain. The CDR3 contains 15 residues. In germline, CDR1 is SGDLS, CDR2 YYNGEE. V was cut by 0 bases and J by 0 bases, with 8 bases left in between. The CDR3 loop is CASSVERSSTDTQYF. CDR3 nucleotides: TGTGCCAGCAGCGTAGAACGGTCTAGCACAGATACGCAGTATTTT.

The V and J genes are TRBV4-2 and TRBJ2-1; TRBD2 agrees at 10 bases. The length of the CDR3 is 15 residues. Germline V gene sequence: CDR1 LGHNA, CDR2 YNFKEQ. Trimming took 6 bases from V and 7 from J; bases not matched to a gene: 9. CDR3 nucleotides: TGTGCCAGCAGTAATGGACTAGCGGACCTAAATGAGCAGTTCTTC. Translation gives CASSNGLADLNEQFF.

The chain combines TRBV3-1 with TRBJ2-1, with TRBD2 matching 10 bases. From germline, CDR1 is LGHDT and CDR2 YNNKEL (reference sequence). The V and J ends lost 0 bases and 7 bases, in that order; junction bases with no gene match: 3. The CDR3 sequence is 15 residues long. The CDR3 region has the DNA TGTGCCAGCAGCCAAGAGACACTAGCGGGAAATGAGCAGTTCTTC. It specifies CASSQETLAGNEQFF.

The chain combines TRBV4-2 with TRBJ1-1, with 10 bases aligning to TRBD1. The CDR3 totals 17 residues. Germline-derived CDR1 and CDR2 are LGHNA and YNFKEQ. Trimming at V came to 1 base and at J to 3 bases, leaving 8 bases not matched to a gene. In nucleotides, the CDR3 is TGTGCCAGCAGCCAAGTCCGGGACAGGGGTGCGTACACTGAAGCTTTCTTT. As protein: CASSQVRDRGAYTEAFF.

This clonotype was observed a handful of times. This chain connects TRBV15 to TRBJ2-1; 12 nucleotides align to TRBD2. V lost 3 bases and J lost 13; bases outside the gene matches: 1. Per germline, CDR1 LNHNV and CDR2 YYDKDF (reference sequence). This CDR3 is built from 12 residues. Written as DNA, the CDR3 is TGTGCCACCAGCAGGACTAGCGGGGGACAGTTCTTC. It specifies CATSRTSGGQFF.

The rearrangement joins TRBV6-5 to TRBJ2-7, with D uncertain. The tail of the sequence fits TRBJ2-5 better, so the J call may be wrong. The CDR3 runs 14 residues. Germline CDR1 is MNHEY and CDR2 is SVGAGI. The CDR3 DNA follows: TGTGCCAGCAGTTTCGGCGCCCAACTCGAGACCCAGTACTTC. Translating gives CASSFGAQLETQYF.